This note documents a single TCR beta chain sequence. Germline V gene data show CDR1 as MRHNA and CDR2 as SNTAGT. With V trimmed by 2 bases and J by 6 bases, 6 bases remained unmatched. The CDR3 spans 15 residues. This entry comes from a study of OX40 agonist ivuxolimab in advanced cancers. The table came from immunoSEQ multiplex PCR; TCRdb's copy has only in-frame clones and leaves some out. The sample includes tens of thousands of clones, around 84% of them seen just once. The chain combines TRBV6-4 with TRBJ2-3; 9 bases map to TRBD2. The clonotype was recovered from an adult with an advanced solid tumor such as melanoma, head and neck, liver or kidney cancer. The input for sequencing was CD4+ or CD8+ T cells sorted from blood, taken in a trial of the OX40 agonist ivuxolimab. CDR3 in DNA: TGTGCCAGCAGTGACGCGGGAGGGGCGTCGGATACGCAGTATTTT. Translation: CASSDAGGASDTQYF.